The clone carrying this T cell receptor beta chain was recorded only once. The data belong to a study of blood T cell repertoires in COVID-19. In the study overall: Both acute and convalescent COVID-19 samples were obtained from the United States, Italy and Spain.

J lost 2 bases, V lost 4 bases, and 9 bases had no gene match. This CDR3 spans 16 amino acids. Germline CDR1 and CDR2: SGHKS and YYEKEE (reference sequence). This table comes from immunoSEQ multiplex PCR, and its TCRdb copy is limited to in-frame clones, with some not included. The data show 100,000 to 150,000 clones, with 65% to 85% seen just once and 17% held by the top ten. The sample was peripheral blood. This receptor was obtained from an elderly woman with acute or convalescent COVID-19. The chain combines TRBV5-5 with TRBJ1-1; 9 bases map to TRBD1. The CDR3 nucleotides are TGTGCCAGCAGCAGAGGACAGGGGACGGGAAACACTGAAGCTTTCTTT. Translated: CASSRGQGTGNTEAFF.